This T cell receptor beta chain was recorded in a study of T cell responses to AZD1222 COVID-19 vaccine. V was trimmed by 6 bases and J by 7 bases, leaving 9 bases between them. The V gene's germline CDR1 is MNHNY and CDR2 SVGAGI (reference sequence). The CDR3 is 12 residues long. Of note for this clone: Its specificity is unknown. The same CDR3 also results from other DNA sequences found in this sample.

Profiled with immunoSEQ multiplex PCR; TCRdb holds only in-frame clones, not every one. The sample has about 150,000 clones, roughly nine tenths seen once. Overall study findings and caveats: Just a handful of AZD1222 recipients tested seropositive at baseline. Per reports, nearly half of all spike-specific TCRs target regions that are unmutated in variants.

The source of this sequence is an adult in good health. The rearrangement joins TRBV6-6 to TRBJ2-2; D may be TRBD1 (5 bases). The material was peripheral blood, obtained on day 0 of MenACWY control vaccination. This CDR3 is CASSQGGGELFF. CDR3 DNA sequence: TGTGCCAGCAGCCAGGGTGGCGGGGAGCTGTTTTTT.